The subject of this entry is one T cell receptor (beta chain). TCR beta was sequenced from blood CD8+ and CD4+ T cells. The multiple sclerosis control group was made up of treatment-naive patients with stable or active relapsing-remitting disease. Purification of the CD8+ and CD4+ T cells relied on negative isolation, and TEMRA cells underwent FACS enrichment. This specimen comes from a study of CD8 T cells in Susac syndrome. The germline CDR1 and CDR2 sequences are MDHEN and SYDVKM. V gave up 6 bases and J gave up 2 bases, with 14 bases separating them. The CDR3 totals 14 residues. Random hexamers were used to reverse transcribe the RNA input (roughly 0.5 to 1 ug). Coverage of TCR beta CDR3 amplification by immunoSEQ multiplex PCR extended to 54 Vbeta and 13 Jbeta. MiXCR, applied by TCRdb to the immunoSEQ multiplex PCR reads, yields one record per CDR3 protein. The sample shows around 180,000 distinct CDR3 sequences, approximately 96% of them seen only once.

V and J are TRBV28 and TRBJ2-7, with D possibly TRBD1 on 5 matching bases. Sequenced input: CD8+ T cells from PBMCs. The sequence derives from a human donor with multiple sclerosis. The CDR3 DNA reads as TGTGCCAGCAGCCCATTCGCAGGGACCTACGAGCAGTACTTC. It codes for CASSPFAGTYEQYF.